This TCR beta chain was sequenced in a study of blood T cell repertoires in COVID-19. Overall study: The United States, Italy and Spain provided the acute and convalescent COVID-19 samples.

Here immunoSEQ multiplex PCR was the method, and the copy in TCRdb shows in-frame clones only, minus some. In the table there are a few hundred thousand clones, 80% to 90% of which are singletons. The receptor comes from a woman younger than 45 who had recovered from COVID-19. Sequencing input: PBMCs or T cells enriched from blood (not recorded which).

CDR3 sequence reads: CASSAQDRGAGSVRAFF. For the CDR3, the DNA is TGTGCCAGTAGTGCCCAGGACAGGGGCGCTGGGTCGGTTCGTGCTTTCTTT. The chain combines TRBV19 with TRBJ1-1, with 9 bases aligning to TRBD1. Germline CDR1 reads LNHDA; CDR2 reads SQIVND (reference sequence). The trim removed 5 bases at V and 11 bases at J, leaving 21 bases unmatched. This CDR3 comprises 17 residues.